A selection of T cell receptor beta chains follows, all from one sample in a study of Ad26.COV2.S vaccination and SARS-CoV-2 variants. The method was immunoSEQ multiplex PCR; TCRdb's version includes in-frame clones alone and lacks a portion of them. The sample carries some 340,000 clones, approximately 86% recorded once. Sequences were derived from peripheral blood, sampled in a trial of Ad26.COV2.S vaccine versus placebo. The receptor set was obtained from a person aged 18-65 years who received the Ad26.COV2.S COVID-19 vaccine or a placebo. CDR3s include the opening cysteine and the closing phenylalanine or tryptophan. The D gene is left open where the match is weak. The size of a clone is reported for some rows only, either as once, few or many, or as a class for expanded clones.

j_call cdr3_length d_call clone_size v_call cdr3_nt cdr3_aa
TRBJ2-4 18 NA NA TRBV4-3 TGCGCCAGCAGCCAAGATAGAGTTGGCCTAGTAAGTCAAAACATTCAGTACTTC CASSQDRVGLVSQNIQYF
TRBJ1-5 14 NA NA TRBV4-3 TGCGCCAGCAGCCAAGATCTTACGGGTGGGCCCCAGCATTTT CASSQDLTGGPQHF
TRBJ2-2 16 NA few TRBV5-1 TGCGCCAGCAGCTTGGACGGGCAGAAGAACACCGGGGAGCTGTTTTTT CASSLDGQKNTGELFF
TRBJ2-2 17 TRBD1 NA TRBV5-4 TGTGCCAGCAGCTCTGCTCGAGGGACAGGAGGGACCGGGGAGCTGTTTTTT CASSSARGTGGTGELFF
TRBJ2-2 16 NA few TRBV24-1 TGTGCCACCAGTGATTCGGGGCAAATAGGCACCGGGGAGCTGTTTTTT CATSDSGQIGTGELFF
TRBJ1-3 15 NA NA TRBV5-1 TGCGCCAGCAGCTTGGAAGGTGGCCCTGGAAACACCATATATTTT CASSLEGGPGNTIYF
TRBJ2-7 13 NA few TRBV19 TGTGCCAGTAGTATCGAGCTCCACTACGAGCAGTACTTC CASSIELHYEQYF
TRBJ1-1 13 NA NA TRBV6-5 TGTGCCAGCAGAGCGACAGGATCCTCCGAAGCTTTCTTT CASRATGSSEAFF
TRBJ2-3 13 NA NA TRBV5-1 TGCGCCAGCGGGGCTCAGGGCACAGATACGCAGTATTTT CASGAQGTDTQYF
TRBJ1-5 15 NA NA TRBV5-8 TGTGCCAGCACCGGGGACGGACTTAGCAATCAGCCCCAGCATTTT CASTGDGLSNQPQHF
TRBJ2-3 13 NA NA TRBV15 TGTGCCACCGGGGCTCAGGGGCCAGATACGCAGTATTTT CATGAQGPDTQYF
TRBJ2-1 16 TRBD2 NA TRBV5-1 TGCGCCAGCAGCTTGGATCTAGCGGGGGGGTACAATGAGCAGTTCTTC CASSLDLAGGYNEQFF
TRBJ2-3 16 NA NA TRBV11-2 TGTGCCAGCAGCTTAGCCTCTAGTTTCCCTACAGATACGCAGTATTTT CASSLASSFPTDTQYF
TRBJ2-3 15 TRBD1 NA TRBV11-2 TGTGCCAGCAGCTTTAAACAGGGGGCAACAGATACGCAGTATTTT CASSFKQGATDTQYF
TRBJ1-2 15 TRBD1 NA TRBV18 TGTGCCAGCTCACCCGCCTCCACAGGGGACTATGGCTACACCTTC CASSPASTGDYGYTF
TRBJ1-6 15 TRBD1 NA TRBV7-2 TGTGCCAGCAGCTTACCTCAGGGGGCTAATTCACCCCTCCACTTT CASSLPQGANSPLHF
TRBJ2-7 15 TRBD1 NA TRBV6-6 TGTGCCAGCAGGGGTGAGAGGGGGCGCAACTACGAGCAGTACTTC CASRGERGRNYEQYF
TRBJ2-3 13 NA few TRBV2 TGTGCCAGCAGTCCCTTGGAAGGAGATACGCAGTATTTT CASSPLEGDTQYF
TRBJ1-2 14 NA NA TRBV24-1 TGTGCCACCAGTGATTCCTCAGAGAACTATGGCTACACCTTC CATSDSSENYGYTF
TRBJ1-2 14 NA NA TRBV18 TGTGCCAGCTCACCACTACAGGGCGCCTGGGGCTACACCTTC CASSPLQGAWGYTF
TRBJ2-7 14 TRBD2 few TRBV18 TGTGCCAGCTCACCGACGGGGGGTCGGTACGAGCAGTACTTC CASSPTGGRYEQYF
TRBJ1-2 15 NA NA TRBV19 TGTGCCAGTAGTGCCCAGGGACCGGGCTTAGGTGGCTACACCTTC CASSAQGPGLGGYTF
TRBJ1-6 14 TRBD1 NA TRBV18 TGTGCCAGCTCACTGACAGGGACGAATTCACCCCTCCACTTT CASSLTGTNSPLHF
TRBJ2-3 14 NA NA TRBV18 TGTGCCAGCTCACCGCCGACAAACACAGATACGCAGTATTTT CASSPPTNTDTQYF
TRBJ1-2 13 NA NA TRBV10-3 TGTGCCATCAGTGATAGGGGATATTATGGCTACACCTTC CAISDRGYYGYTF
TRBJ1-5 12 NA NA TRBV7-2 TGTGCCAGCAGCCCGCCTGGGCAGCCCCAGCATTTT CASSPPGQPQHF
TRBJ2-7 13 TRBD1 NA TRBV29-1 TGCAGCGTTGAGGACAGGATGGGCTACGAGCAGTACTTC CSVEDRMGYEQYF
TRBJ2-5 13 NA NA TRBV18 TGTGCCAGCTCACCCGACTACCTGGGGACCCAGTACTTC CASSPDYLGTQYF
TRBJ2-2 16 NA NA TRBV7-9 TGTGCCAGCAGCCGCCCAGGAAGCGGGAACACCGGGGAGCTGTTTTTT CASSRPGSGNTGELFF
TRBJ2-1 15 TRBD2 NA TRBV5-1 TGCGCCAGCAGCTTCGGGACTAGCATCTACAATGAGCAGTTCTTC CASSFGTSIYNEQFF
TRBJ2-3 15 NA NA TRBV30 TGTGCCTGGAGTGTAAGGGCAGGGATCACAGATACGCAGTATTTT CAWSVRAGITDTQYF
TRBJ1-2 12 NA NA TRBV10-2 TGCGCCAGCAGTGTGGGGGACTATGGCTACACCTTC CASSVGDYGYTF
TRBJ2-7 16 NA NA TRBV5-4 TGTGCCAGCAGCTCCCCGGACTCAACTGGGGTCTACGAGCAGTACTTC CASSSPDSTGVYEQYF
TRBJ1-2 13 NA NA TRBV6-5 TGTGCCAGCAGTTACGGCGGAATCGATGGCTACACCTTC CASSYGGIDGYTF
TRBJ2-7 14 NA NA TRBV19 TGTGCCAGTAGTATAGGACCCTCGATCGGGGAGCAGTACTTC CASSIGPSIGEQYF
TRBJ1-2 13 NA NA TRBV5-1 TGCGCCAGCAGCTTGGGGCTGGGCTATGGCTACACCTTC CASSLGLGYGYTF
TRBJ2-7 13 NA few TRBV10-2 TGCGCCAGCAGTGGACTAGTAATGGACGAGCAGTACTTC CASSGLVMDEQYF